The clone carrying this T cell receptor beta chain was detected many times. Germline loops: CDR1 DFQATT, CDR2 SNEGSKA (reference sequence). Trimming pared 4 bases from V and 0 bases from J, leaving 10 bases between. This CDR3 has 14 residues. There were TCR beta CDR3 regions amplified from RNA transcripts. The study used the HTBI primer set for a first-round RT-PCR of the TCR CDR3. MiXCR was run by TCRdb on the multiplex PCR reads, yielding one entry per CDR3 protein. The repertoire holds 450,000 to 600,000 distinct CDR3 sequences, with approximately 20% as singletons. Patients with ophthalmopathy all had a Clinical Activity Score of at least 3, a NOSPECS grade of at least 4 and duration under 3 months. It was uncontrolled infection, other autoimmune disease, pregnancy or lactation that excluded patients. More than 8 ml fresh peripheral blood yielded the PBMCs. This sample is part of a study of T cells in Graves' hyperthyroidism and ophthalmopathy.

V usage is TRBV20-1 and J usage is TRBJ2-1; D is unclear. Specimen: blood. This sequence was found in a middle-aged man with Graves' ophthalmopathy. CDR3 amino acids: CSAITPNSYNEQFF. Written as DNA, the CDR3 is TGCAGTGCTATAACCCCTAACTCCTACAATGAGCAGTTCTTC.